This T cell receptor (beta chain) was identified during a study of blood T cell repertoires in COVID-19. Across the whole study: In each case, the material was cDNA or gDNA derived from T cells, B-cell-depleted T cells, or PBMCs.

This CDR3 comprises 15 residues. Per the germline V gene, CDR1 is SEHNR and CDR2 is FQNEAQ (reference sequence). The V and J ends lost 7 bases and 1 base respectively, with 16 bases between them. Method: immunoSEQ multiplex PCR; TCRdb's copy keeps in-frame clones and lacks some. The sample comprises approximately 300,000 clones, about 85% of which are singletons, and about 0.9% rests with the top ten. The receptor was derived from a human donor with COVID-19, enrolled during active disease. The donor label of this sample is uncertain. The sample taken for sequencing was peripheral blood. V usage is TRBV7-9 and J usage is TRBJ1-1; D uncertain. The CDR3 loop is CASMPLAPSNTEAFF. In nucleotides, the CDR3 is TGTGCCAGCATGCCGCTGGCCCCTTCGAACACTGAAGCTTTCTTT.